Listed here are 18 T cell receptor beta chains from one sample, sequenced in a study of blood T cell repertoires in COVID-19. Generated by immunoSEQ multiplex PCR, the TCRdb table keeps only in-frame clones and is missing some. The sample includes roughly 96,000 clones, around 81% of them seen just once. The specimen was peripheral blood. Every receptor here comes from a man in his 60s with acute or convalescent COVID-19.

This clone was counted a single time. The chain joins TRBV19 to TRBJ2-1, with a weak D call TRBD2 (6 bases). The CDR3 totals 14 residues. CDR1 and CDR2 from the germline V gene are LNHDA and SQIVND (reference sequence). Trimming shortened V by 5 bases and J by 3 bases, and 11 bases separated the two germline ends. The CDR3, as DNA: TGTGCCAGTAGTCCCCGGACTAACTACAATGAGCAGTTCTTC. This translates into CASSPRTNYNEQFF.

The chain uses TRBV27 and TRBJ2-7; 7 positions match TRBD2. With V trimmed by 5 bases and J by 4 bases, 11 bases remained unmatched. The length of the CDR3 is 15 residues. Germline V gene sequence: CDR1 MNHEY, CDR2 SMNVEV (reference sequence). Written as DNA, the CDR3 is TGTGCCAGCAGTCCGACGGACACGGGAGGTTACGAGCAGTACTTC. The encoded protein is CASSPTDTGGYEQYF.

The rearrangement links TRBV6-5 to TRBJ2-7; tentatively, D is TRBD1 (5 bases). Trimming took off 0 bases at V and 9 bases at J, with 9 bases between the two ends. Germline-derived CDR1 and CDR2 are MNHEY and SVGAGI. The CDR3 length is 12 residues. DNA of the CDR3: TGTGCCAGCAGTTACTCGACAGTTTGGCAGTACGTC. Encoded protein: CASSYSTVWQYV.

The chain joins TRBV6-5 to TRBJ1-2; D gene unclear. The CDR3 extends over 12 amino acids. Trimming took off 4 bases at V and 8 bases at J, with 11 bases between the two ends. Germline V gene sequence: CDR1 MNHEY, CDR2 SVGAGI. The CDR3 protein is CASSLPGWGYTF. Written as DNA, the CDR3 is TGTGCCAGCAGTTTACCAGGCTGGGGCTACACCTTC.

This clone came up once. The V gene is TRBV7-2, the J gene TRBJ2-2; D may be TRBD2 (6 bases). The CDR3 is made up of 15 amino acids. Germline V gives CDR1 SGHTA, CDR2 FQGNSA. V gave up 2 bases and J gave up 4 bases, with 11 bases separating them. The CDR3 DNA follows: TGTGCCAGCAGCTTACGCGGGGCGGGCACCGGGGAGCTGTTTTTT. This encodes CASSLRGAGTGELFF.

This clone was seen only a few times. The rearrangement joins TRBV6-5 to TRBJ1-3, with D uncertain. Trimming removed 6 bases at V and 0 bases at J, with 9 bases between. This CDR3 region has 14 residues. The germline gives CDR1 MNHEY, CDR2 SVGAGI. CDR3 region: CASSDKPSGNTIYF. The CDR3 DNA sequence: TGTGCCAGCAGCGACAAACCCTCTGGAAACACCATATATTTT.

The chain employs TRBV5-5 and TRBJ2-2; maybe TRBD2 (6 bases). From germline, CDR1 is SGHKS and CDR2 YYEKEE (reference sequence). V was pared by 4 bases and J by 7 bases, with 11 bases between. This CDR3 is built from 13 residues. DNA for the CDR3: TGTGCCAGCAGCCCGGGACTTATCGGGGAGCTGTTTTTT. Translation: CASSPGLIGELFF.

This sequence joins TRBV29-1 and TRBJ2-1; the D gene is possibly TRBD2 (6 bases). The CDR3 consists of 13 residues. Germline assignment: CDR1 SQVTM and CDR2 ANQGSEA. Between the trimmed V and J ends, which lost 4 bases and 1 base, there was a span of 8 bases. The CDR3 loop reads CSVGRASYNEQFF. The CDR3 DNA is TGCAGCGTTGGGAGGGCTTCCTACAATGAGCAGTTCTTC.

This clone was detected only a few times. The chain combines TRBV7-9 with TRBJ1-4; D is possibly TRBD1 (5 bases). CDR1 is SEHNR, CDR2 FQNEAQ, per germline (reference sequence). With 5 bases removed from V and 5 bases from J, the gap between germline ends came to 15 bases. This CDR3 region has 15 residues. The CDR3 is CASSHPTEENEKLFF. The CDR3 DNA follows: TGTGCCAGCAGCCACCCGACAGAAGAAAATGAAAAACTGTTTTTT. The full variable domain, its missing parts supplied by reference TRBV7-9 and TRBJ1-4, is DTGVSQNPRHKITKRGQNVTFRCDPISEHNRLYWYRQTLGQGPEFLTYFQNEAQLEKSRLLSDRFSAERPKGSFSTLEIQRTEQGDSAMYLCASSHPTEENEKLFFGSGTQLSVL.

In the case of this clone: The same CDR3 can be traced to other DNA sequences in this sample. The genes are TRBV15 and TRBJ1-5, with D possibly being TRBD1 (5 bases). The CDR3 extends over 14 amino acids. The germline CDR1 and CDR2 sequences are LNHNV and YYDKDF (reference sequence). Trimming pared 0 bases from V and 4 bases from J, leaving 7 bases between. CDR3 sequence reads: CATSRDRGNQPQHF. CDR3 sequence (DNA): TGTGCCACCAGCAGAGATCGGGGGAATCAGCCCCAGCATTTT.

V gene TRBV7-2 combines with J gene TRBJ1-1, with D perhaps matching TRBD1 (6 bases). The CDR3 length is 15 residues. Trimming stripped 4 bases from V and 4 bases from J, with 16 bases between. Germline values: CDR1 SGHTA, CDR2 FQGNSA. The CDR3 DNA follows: TGTGCCAGCAGCTCGCAAGTTACAGGGAGCACTGAAGCTTTCTTT. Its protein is CASSSQVTGSTEAFF.

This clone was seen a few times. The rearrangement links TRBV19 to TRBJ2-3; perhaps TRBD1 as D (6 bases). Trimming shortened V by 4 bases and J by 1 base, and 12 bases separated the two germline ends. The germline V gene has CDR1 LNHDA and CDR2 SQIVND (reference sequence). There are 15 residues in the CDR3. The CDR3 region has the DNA TGTGCCAGTAGTAAAGGGGGAGCCGGCACAGATACGCAGTATTTT. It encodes CASSKGGAGTDTQYF.

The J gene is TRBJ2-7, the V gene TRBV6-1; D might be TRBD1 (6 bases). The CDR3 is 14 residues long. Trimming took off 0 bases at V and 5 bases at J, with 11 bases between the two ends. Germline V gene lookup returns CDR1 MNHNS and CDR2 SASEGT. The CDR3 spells CASSEAHGGHEQYV. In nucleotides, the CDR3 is TGTGCCAGCAGTGAAGCGCATGGGGGCCACGAGCAGTACGTC.

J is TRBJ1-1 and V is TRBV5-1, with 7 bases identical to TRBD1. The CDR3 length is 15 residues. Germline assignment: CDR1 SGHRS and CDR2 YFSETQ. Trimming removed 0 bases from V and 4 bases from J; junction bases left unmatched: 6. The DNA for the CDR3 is TGCGCCAGCAGCTTGGGATCAGGGGGAGGCACTGAAGCTTTCTTT. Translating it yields CASSLGSGGGTEAFF.

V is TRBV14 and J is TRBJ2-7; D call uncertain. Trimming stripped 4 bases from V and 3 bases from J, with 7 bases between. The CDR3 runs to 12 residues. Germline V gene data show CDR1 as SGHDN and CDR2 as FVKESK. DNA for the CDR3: TGTGCCAGCAGCCCATGGCTCTACGAGCAGTACTTC. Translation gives CASSPWLYEQYF.

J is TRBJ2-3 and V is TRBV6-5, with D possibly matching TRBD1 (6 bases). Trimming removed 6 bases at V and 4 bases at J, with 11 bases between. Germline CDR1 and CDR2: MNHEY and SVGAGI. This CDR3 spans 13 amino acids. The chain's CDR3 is CASRPTGPDTQYF. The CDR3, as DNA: TGTGCCAGCAGGCCGACAGGTCCAGATACGCAGTATTTT.

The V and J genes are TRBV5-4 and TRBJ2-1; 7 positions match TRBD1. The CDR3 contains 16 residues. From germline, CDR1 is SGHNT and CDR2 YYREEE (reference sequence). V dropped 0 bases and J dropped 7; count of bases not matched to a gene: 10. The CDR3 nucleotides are TGTGCCAGCAGCTTGGAGGGGGCCGGGTCCCTAAATGAGCAGTTCTTC. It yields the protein CASSLEGAGSLNEQFF.

The CDR3 protein is CASDSGGAKNIQYF. In DNA, the CDR3 is TGTGCCAGCGACTCAGGGGGAGCCAAAAACATTCAGTACTTC. The chain joins TRBV19 to TRBJ2-4, with TRBD1 matching over 7 bases. Germline CDR1 LNHDA, CDR2 SQIVND (reference sequence). J lost 0 bases, V lost 9 bases, and 5 bases had no gene match. This CDR3 is built from 14 residues. The full variable domain, rest sourced from reference TRBV19 and TRBJ2-4, is DGGITQSPKYLFRKEGQNVTLSCEQNLNHDAMYWYRQDPGQGLRLIYYSQIVNDFQKGDIAEGYSVSREKKESFPLTVTSAQKNPTAFYLCASDSGGAKNIQYFGAGTRLSVL.